Presented here are 3 T cell receptor beta chains from one specimen sequenced in a study of blood T cells in healthy people across ages. Primers used in a second PCR of about 6 to 11 cycles were a sample-barcoded 5' primer and a J-beta primer mix. TCRdb analysed the 5' RACE reads with MiXCR anew, one entry per CDR3 protein. Found here are 1.5 million to 2 million distinct CDR3 sequences, 28% of them singletons; the top ten hold less than 9.5%. Material for sequencing was blood. Every receptor here comes from a woman under 40 in good health.

A remark on this clonotype: At one end, the junction sequence differs from germline, possibly due to a read error. This sequence joins TRBV7-8 and TRBJ2-3; D is perhaps TRBD1 (6 bases). This CDR3 region has 14 residues. Germline lookup yields CDR1 SGHVS and CDR2 FQNEAQ. CDR3 sequence reads: CASRRTRGEDTRYF. The DNA of the CDR3 is TGTGCCAGCAGGCGGACCAGGGGAGAAGATACGCGGTATTTT.

This CDR3 is CASSQFGDSPFGYTF. In nucleotides, the CDR3 is TGTGCCAGCAGTCAATTCGGGGACAGCCCGTTTGGCTACACCTTC. The V and J genes are TRBV2 and TRBJ1-2; 7 bases are a match to TRBD1. CDR1 and CDR2 (germline): SNHLY, FYNNEI. There are 15 residues in the CDR3. J lost 7 bases, V lost 5 bases, and 13 bases had no gene match.

The genes are TRBV20-1 and TRBJ2-1; 10 nucleotides agree with TRBD1. The CDR3 length is 15 residues. J gave up 8 bases and V 4 bases, and 11 bases lay outside the gene matches. Germline loops: CDR1 DFQATT, CDR2 SNEGSKA (reference sequence). The CDR3 DNA reads TGCAGTGCTACTGTTAGGGGACAGGGGAACGATGAGCAGTTCTTC. Translation: CSATVRGQGNDEQFF.